Below are 22 T cell receptor beta chains sequenced from a single sample in a study of T cell changes during pregnancy in multiple sclerosis. Profiled with immunoSEQ multiplex PCR; TCRdb holds only in-frame clones, not every one. The table has about 38,000 clones, around 92% seen once. The specimen comprised CD8+ T cells from peripheral blood mononuclear cells, sampled after pregnancy. All receptors derive from a female donor with multiple sclerosis, enrolled in a pregnancy study.

The chain uses TRBV13 and TRBJ2-3, with D hard to call. Germline-derived CDR1 and CDR2 are PRHDT and FYEKMQ (reference sequence). The CDR3 runs 14 residues. V dropped 0 bases and J dropped 4 bases, with 8 bases sitting between them. CDR3 amino acids: CASSLGLAADTQYF. The CDR3 nucleotides are TGTGCCAGCAGCTTAGGGTTAGCCGCAGATACGCAGTATTTT.

The chain joins TRBV5-6 to TRBJ1-2; TRBD1 might be the D (5 bases). From germline, CDR1 is SGHDT and CDR2 YYEEEE. V lost 4 bases to trimming and J lost 8 bases, with 15 bases between them. The CDR3 covers 13 residues. The CDR3 reads CASSPGAKRGYTF. As DNA, the CDR3 is TGTGCCAGCAGCCCTGGGGCGAAGAGAGGCTACACCTTC.

The V call is TRBV4-1, the J call TRBJ2-3; 8 nucleotides match TRBD2. With V trimmed by 0 bases and J by 0 bases, 5 bases remained unmatched. The germline CDR1 and CDR2 sequences are MGHRA and YSYEKL. The CDR3 has 17 residues. In nucleotides, the CDR3 is TGCGCCAGCAGCCAAGAGCACCCTAGCGGGAGCACAGATACGCAGTATTTT. Its translation is CASSQEHPSGSTDTQYF.

The chain links TRBV5-6 to TRBJ2-5; 11 positions match TRBD2. Looked up from germline, CDR1 is SGHDT and CDR2 is YYEEEE. The CDR3 runs to 17 residues. V was clipped by 5 bases and J by 5 bases; unmatched bases: 14. DNA of the CDR3: TGTGCCAGCAGAAAATTTAGCGGGAGGGCCGATTGGGAGACCCAGTACTTC. Its translation: CASRKFSGRADWETQYF.

This chain uses TRBV7-9 with TRBJ2-3; unclear D gene. V was pared by 2 bases and J by 4 bases, with 4 bases between. Per germline, CDR1 SEHNR and CDR2 FQNEAQ (reference sequence). The CDR3 is 12 amino acids. The CDR3 nucleotides read TGTGCCAGCAGCTTATCCGCAGATACGCAGTATTTT. It is translated as CASSLSADTQYF.

The chain carries TRBV10-3 and TRBJ2-3, with D tentatively TRBD2 (6 bases). The CDR3 has 16 amino acids. The germline V gene encodes CDR1 ENHRY and CDR2 SYGVKD. V dropped 4 bases and J dropped 4 bases, with 18 bases sitting between them. The CDR3 nucleotides read TGTGCCATCAGTGGACCAAACTTTGGAGGGGCAGATACGCAGTATTTT. It is translated as CAISGPNFGGADTQYF.

The CDR3 reads CASSVATSGYTGELFF. The DNA of the CDR3 is TGTGCCAGCAGCGTGGCGACTAGCGGTTACACCGGGGAGCTGTTTTTT. The chain links TRBV9 to TRBJ2-2; TRBD2 matches at 9 bases. CDR1 is SGDLS and CDR2 is YYNGEE in the germline V gene. The V segment lost 2 bases and the J segment 3 bases; nucleotides outside the gene matches: 5. This CDR3 contains 16 residues.

The rearrangement uses TRBV2 and TRBJ1-2, with TRBD1 matching over 7 bases. J gave up 3 bases and V 3 bases, and 10 bases lay outside the gene matches. This CDR3 is built from 16 residues. The germline CDR1 and CDR2 sequences are SNHLY and FYNNEI. CDR3 nucleotides: TGTGCCAGCAGTGACTCCGGGACAGAGTCCGACTATGGCTACACCTTC. Translation gives CASSDSGTESDYGYTF.

The rearrangement joins TRBV2 to TRBJ2-7; 9 bases agree with TRBD2. The CDR3 extends over 15 amino acids. In germline, CDR1 is SNHLY, CDR2 FYNNEI. The trim removed 5 bases at V and 3 bases at J, leaving 8 bases unmatched. The CDR3 DNA sequence: TGTGCCAGCAGTCGTTTAGCGGGAGCCGACTACGAGCAGTACTTC. Protein sequence: CASSRLAGADYEQYF.

V usage is TRBV7-6 and J usage is TRBJ2-3; D is possibly TRBD2 (5 bases). V lost 2 bases and J lost 9, with 15 bases in between. There are 14 residues in the CDR3. Germline CDR1 and CDR2: SGHVS and FNYEAQ. The CDR3 DNA follows: TGTGCCAGCAGCTTATCGATCGGGGATGAGACGCAGTATTTT. This codes for CASSLSIGDETQYF.

The J gene is TRBJ1-2, the V gene TRBV6-1; D is unresolved. V lost 2 bases, J lost 6 bases, and 16 bases lay in between. The CDR3 has 15 amino acids. The germline V gene has CDR1 MNHNS and CDR2 SASEGT. The CDR3 DNA reads TGTGCCAGCAGTGAAACGGGTTATCAAAACGATGGCTACACCTTC. Translated, it gives CASSETGYQNDGYTF.

The CDR3 coding sequence is TGTGCCAGCTCCCGAAGCGGGGAGACAGATACGCAGTATTTT. Translated, it gives CASSRSGETDTQYF. The rearrangement uses TRBV6-8 and TRBJ2-3; 7 nucleotides line up with TRBD2. Germline-derived CDR1 and CDR2 are MNHGY and SAAAGT. The CDR3 has 14 amino acids. Trimming at V came to 8 bases and at J to 3 bases, leaving 8 bases not matched to a gene.

This clone appeared once. The rearrangement joins TRBV9 to TRBJ2-1; 10 positions match TRBD2. The CDR3 spans 17 residues. From germline, CDR1 is SGDLS and CDR2 YYNGEE. V shed 0 bases and J 8 bases; nucleotides not matched to a gene: 11. The DNA of the CDR3 is TGTGCCAGCAGCGTAGCTACTGGAGCGGGGGGGCGACATGAGCAGTTCTTC. Protein product: CASSVATGAGGRHEQFF. Combining the CDR3 with reference TRBV9 and TRBJ2-1 gives the whole variable domain DSGVTQTPKHLITATGQRVTLRCSPRSGDLSVYWYQQSLDQGLQFLIQYYNGEERAKGNILERFSAQQFPDLHSELNLSSLELGDSALYFCASSVATGAGGRHEQFFGPGTRLTVL.

This chain joins TRBV7-9 and TRBJ1-1; TRBD1 matches 8 bases. V shed 1 base and J 4 bases; nucleotides not matched to a gene: 2. Germline CDR1 and CDR2: SEHNR and FQNEAQ (reference sequence). The CDR3 has 14 amino acids. CDR3 loop: CASSLGTGSTEAFF. The CDR3 coding sequence is TGTGCCAGCAGCTTAGGGACAGGGTCCACTGAAGCTTTCTTT.

This rearrangement joins TRBV10-3 to TRBJ1-1, with D perhaps matching TRBD1 (6 bases). Germline lookup yields CDR1 ENHRY and CDR2 SYGVKD. The CDR3 has 14 amino acids. V was trimmed by 5 bases and J by 1 base, leaving 11 bases between them. The CDR3 spells CAISLEGQNTEAFF. The DNA for the CDR3 is TGTGCCATCAGTCTTGAGGGACAGAACACTGAAGCTTTCTTT.

The V and J genes are TRBV6-6 and TRBJ1-5, with a weak D call TRBD1 (6 bases). Trimming removed 5 bases at V and 6 bases at J, with 11 bases between. The CDR3 runs to 13 residues. CDR1 is MNHNY, CDR2 SVGAGI, per germline (reference sequence). The CDR3 spells CASSIGGAQPQHF. In DNA, the CDR3 is TGTGCCAGCAGTATAGGGGGGGCTCAGCCCCAGCATTTT.

CDR3 nucleotides: TGTGCCAGCAGATTAAAGGACAGGGGGCTGAACACTGAAGCTTTCTTT. It encodes CASRLKDRGLNTEAFF. The chain recombines TRBV2 with TRBJ1-1; TRBD1 matches 11 bases. CDR1 SNHLY and CDR2 FYNNEI come from the germline V gene. V shed 6 bases and J 0 bases; nucleotides not matched to a gene: 6. This CDR3 has 16 residues. Full variable domain (rest looked up from reference TRBV2 and TRBJ1-1): EPEVTQTPSHQVTQMGQEVILRCVPISNHLYFYWYRQILGQKVEFLVSFYNNEISEKSEIFDDQFSVERPDGSNFTLKIRSTKLEDSAMYFCASRLKDRGLNTEAFFGQGTRLTVV.

The chain recombines TRBV5-1 with TRBJ2-3, with 11 bases aligning to TRBD2. Germline trimming cut 1 base from V and 0 bases from J; bases unmatched to any gene: 4. The germline V gene has CDR1 SGHRS and CDR2 YFSETQ. This CDR3 contains 17 residues. The CDR3 loop is CASSLKGTSGSTDTQYF. CDR3 in DNA: TGCGCCAGCAGCTTGAAGGGGACTAGCGGTAGCACAGATACGCAGTATTTT.

The CDR3 nucleotides read TGTGCCAGCAGCTTTAGCGGGGGGGCCGAGCAGTACTTC. This sequence encodes CASSFSGGAEQYF. The rearrangement links TRBV7-6 to TRBJ2-7; TRBD2 aligns across 11 bases. The CDR3 consists of 13 residues. CDR1 and CDR2 (germline): SGHVS, FNYEAQ. V lost 3 bases and J lost 6; bases outside the gene matches: 1. Combining the CDR3 with reference TRBV7-6 and TRBJ2-7 gives the whole variable domain GAGVSQSPRYKVTKRGQDVALRCDPISGHVSLYWYRQALGQGPEFLTYFNYEAQQDKSGLPNDRFSAERPEGSISTLTIQRTEQRDSAMYRCASSFSGGAEQYFGPGTRLTVT.

CDR3 bases: TGTGCCAGCAGTTTACCCATCCTAGCGGGAGGAGCAGCAGAGACCCAGTACTTC. Translation: CASSLPILAGGAAETQYF. The chain joins TRBV28 to TRBJ2-5, with 11 bases aligning to TRBD2. Germline V gene data show CDR1 as MDHEN and CDR2 as SYDVKM. The V and J ends lost 2 bases and 4 bases, in that order; junction bases with no gene match: 12. CDR3 length: 18 amino acids.

The V call is TRBV15, the J call TRBJ2-1; 7 positions agree with TRBD2. Per germline, CDR1 LNHNV and CDR2 YYDKDF (reference sequence). V shed 2 bases, J shed 7 bases, and the junction held 11 bases outside the gene matches. The CDR3 has 16 residues. The CDR3 DNA is TGTGCCACCAGCAGAATTATAAGCGGGAATTTTAATGAGCAGTTCTTC. Protein: CATSRIISGNFNEQFF.

CDR3 bases: TGTGCCAGCAGCCAAGATCTTGAGGAAGCGGGGGGGCTCGGCACAGATACGCAGTATTTT. Translating it yields CASSQDLEEAGGLGTDTQYF. V is TRBV14 and J is TRBJ2-3, with 10 bases lining up with TRBD2. Unmatched junction bases numbered 13, after V lost 0 bases and J lost 1 base. Germline CDR1 reads SGHDN; CDR2 reads FVKESK. This CDR3 spans 20 amino acids.